This TCR beta chain was identified during a study of long-term antiretroviral therapy in people with HIV. This clone came up a few times. Antigen unknown. Among participants with HIV, every one received treatment in the United States. At the survey level, the v3.0 immunoSEQ assay was run. In sequencing, about 40,000-50,000 T-cell genomes per sample were targeted. Generated by immunoSEQ multiplex PCR, the TCRdb table keeps only in-frame clones and is missing some. The sample shows about 35,000 clones, 60% to 75% of them seen only once. Findings and limits, study-wide: Regardless of time point, clones expanded before ART dominated the repertoire.

J gave up 5 bases and V 3 bases, and 4 bases lay outside the gene matches. The CDR3 runs to 13 residues. Germline values: CDR1 MGHDK, CDR2 SYGVNS. The TCR originated in a man aged 50 to 60 with HIV. The rearrangement joins TRBV25-1 to TRBJ2-7; TRBD1 matches at 7 bases. Sequences were derived from unsorted PBMCs, sampled 3 years after starting antiretroviral therapy. The DNA for the CDR3 is TGTGCCAGCAGTGACCGAGGGGGCAACGAGCAGTACTTC. Its translation is CASSDRGGNEQYF.